The 11 T cell receptor beta chains below were found in one sample sequenced in a study of cytomegalovirus exposure and HLA in healthy donors. Primers: 60 Vbeta forward and 13 Jbeta reverse. Libraries were prepared by immunoSEQ multiplex PCR; TCRdb keeps only in-frame clonotypes and omits some of them. The sample has fewer than 110,000 clones, about 84% seen once; the top ten hold about 2.3%. The sequenced sample was PBMCs. The receptors come from a man aged 25 to 45 in good health and CMV-seronegative.

In regard to this clone: Distinct nucleotide sequences in the sample also encode this CDR3. The chain couples TRBV7-9 to TRBJ2-7, with D perhaps TRBD2 (5 bases). Germline assignment: CDR1 SEHNR and CDR2 FQNEAQ (reference sequence). Trimming removed 3 bases at V and 3 bases at J, with 9 bases between. The CDR3 is 13 residues long. In DNA form, the CDR3 reads TGTGCCAGCAGCTTGGGGAGTGGCTACGAGCAGTACTTC. This encodes CASSLGSGYEQYF.

This clone appeared a single time. The chain employs TRBV6-4 and TRBJ2-7; TRBD1 matches at 11 bases. Germline V CDR1 and CDR2: MRHNA, SNTAGT. This CDR3 contains 13 residues. The V gene end was trimmed by 9 bases and the J gene end by 1 base; junction bases not matched to a gene: 2. CDR3: CASRDRGSYEQYF. CDR3 sequence (DNA): TGTGCCAGTCGGGACAGGGGGTCCTACGAGCAGTACTTC.

The table lists this clone with a count of one. This chain links TRBV6-5 with TRBJ2-2; no reliable D call. This CDR3 has 15 residues. CDR1 MNHEY and CDR2 SVGAGI come from the germline V gene. Trimming stripped 0 bases from V and 1 base from J, with 6 bases between. The CDR3 nucleotides are TGTGCCAGCAGTTACTCGAACAGGAACACCGGGGAGCTGTTTTTT. Translation gives CASSYSNRNTGELFF.

The rearrangement joins TRBV2 to TRBJ1-6; D is unclear. This CDR3 region has 15 residues. Germline CDR1 reads SNHLY; CDR2 reads FYNNEI. V dropped 6 bases and J dropped 5 bases, with 14 bases sitting between them. The CDR3 DNA is TGTGCCAGCAGCAATAACCAACTCAATAATTCACCCCTCCACTTT. Its protein product is CASSNNQLNNSPLHF.

CDR3 coding DNA: TGTGCCATCAGGAAGACAGGGGGAGAAAAACTGTTTTTT. The encoded protein is CAIRKTGGEKLFF. V usage is TRBV10-3 and J usage is TRBJ1-4; 9 bases agree with TRBD1. With 6 bases clipped from V and 8 bases from J, the junction kept 4 bases outside the gene matches. The CDR3 totals 13 residues. Germline CDR1 is ENHRY and CDR2 is SYGVKD.

This clone was detected only once. The V and J genes are TRBV13 and TRBJ1-2, with 9 bases fitting TRBD1. Germline V gives CDR1 PRHDT, CDR2 FYEKMQ (reference sequence). This CDR3 spans 15 amino acids. Losses at the gene ends were 0 bases for V and 6 bases for J; bases not matched to a gene: 5. The CDR3 sequence is CASSLGGTGWHGYTF. Here the CDR3 DNA reads TGTGCCAGCAGCTTAGGGGGGACAGGGTGGCATGGCTACACCTTC.

Points on this clone: Other DNA sequences in the sample encode the same CDR3. The chain carries TRBV6-5 and TRBJ1-1, with D hard to call. The CDR3 contains 14 residues. V dropped 5 bases and J dropped 5 bases, with 15 bases sitting between them. In germline, CDR1 is MNHEY, CDR2 SVGAGI. CDR3: CASSPPGVGTEAFF. The DNA for the CDR3 is TGTGCCAGCAGTCCGCCCGGGGTTGGGACTGAAGCTTTCTTT.

The chain has TRBV6-5 and TRBJ2-5; 11 nucleotides align to TRBD2. Unmatched junction bases numbered 5, after V lost 6 bases and J lost 5 bases. The CDR3 extends over 14 amino acids. Per germline, CDR1 MNHEY and CDR2 SVGAGI. In nucleotides, the CDR3 is TGTGCCAGCAGCATAGCGGGGGGGCGGGAGACCCAGTACTTC. Its translation is CASSIAGGRETQYF.

The V call is TRBV4-1, the J call TRBJ1-1; D not certain. This CDR3 is 12 amino acids long. V shed 3 bases and J shed 2 bases, with 4 bases lying between them. Per germline, CDR1 MGHRA and CDR2 YSYEKL. CDR3 amino acids: CASSQLNTEAFF. CDR3 nucleotides: TGCGCCAGCAGCCAGTTAAACACTGAAGCTTTCTTT.

The CDR3 region is CASSLGSLGPQHF. The CDR3 region has the DNA TGTGCCAGCAGCTTAGGTAGCCTGGGGCCCCAGCATTTT. The chain employs TRBV13 and TRBJ1-5; D call uncertain. The germline gives CDR1 PRHDT, CDR2 FYEKMQ (reference sequence). This CDR3 comprises 13 residues. V lost 0 bases, J lost 9 bases, and 9 bases lay in between.

The rearrangement joins TRBV7-3 to TRBJ2-1; the match to TRBD2 covers 11 bases. CDR1 is SGHTA and CDR2 is FQGTGA in the germline V gene. V lost 4 bases, J lost 10 bases, and 12 bases stayed unmatched. The CDR3 loop spans 16 amino acids. This chain's CDR3 is CASSYQPPSSGREQFF. DNA for the CDR3: TGTGCCAGCAGCTACCAACCTCCATCTAGCGGGAGGGAGCAGTTCTTC.